The 2 T cell receptor beta chains reported below all come from one sample, sequenced in a study of OX40 agonist ivuxolimab in advanced cancers. TCRdb's copy holds only in-frame clones and misses some; the assay was immunoSEQ multiplex PCR. The sample consists of tens of thousands of clones, about 89% of them appearing once. The specimen was CD4+ or CD8+ T cells sorted from blood, collected in a trial of the OX40 agonist ivuxolimab. These TCRs come from an adult with an advanced solid tumor such as melanoma, head and neck, liver or kidney cancer.

The J gene is TRBJ2-7, the V gene TRBV6-5; 11 bases fit TRBD1. The V segment lost 6 bases and the J segment 3 bases; nucleotides outside the gene matches: 4. The germline V gene has CDR1 MNHEY and CDR2 SVGAGI. This CDR3 is 14 amino acids long. In DNA form, the CDR3 reads TGTGCCAGCAGGGTGGGACAGGGGGTCTACGAGCAGTACTTC. It translates to CASRVGQGVYEQYF.

This chain links TRBV6-5 with TRBJ1-1; 8 bases agree with TRBD1. Trimming at V came to 7 bases and at J to 4 bases, leaving 11 bases not matched to a gene. The CDR3 length is 15 residues. CDR1 MNHEY and CDR2 SVGAGI come from the germline V gene. The CDR3 sequence: CASKRQGARRTEAFF. The DNA of the CDR3 is TGTGCCAGCAAACGGCAGGGGGCCAGGCGCACTGAAGCTTTCTTT.